The TCR beta chain described here comes from a study of T-cell memory formation after mild COVID-19. This clonotype came up a few times. TCRdb processed the 5' RACE reads anew with MiXCR; each CDR3 protein has one entry. Of about 350,000 distinct CDR3 sequences detected, roughly 15% appear once; the ten largest clones hold 22%. Sequenced sample: PBMCs or a T cell subset sorted from them (not recorded which). The sequence came from a man younger than 30 who had mild COVID-19 (a few samples of this study predate the infection). Cell type and time point are not known.

The CDR3 bases are TGTGCCAGCAGTGTGACACCCGGGGCCAACGTCCTGACTTTC. This codes for CASSVTPGANVLTF. The chain has TRBV2 and TRBJ2-6; no reliable D call. V was trimmed by 4 bases and J by 4 bases, leaving 8 bases between them. CDR3 size: 14 residues. Germline assignment: CDR1 SNHLY and CDR2 FYNNEI.